The rows below give T cell receptor beta chains drawn from one sample of a study of blood T cell repertoires in COVID-19. Method: immunoSEQ multiplex PCR; TCRdb's copy keeps in-frame clones and lacks some. In the table there are about 160,000 clones, approximately 80% of which are singletons. The specimen was peripheral blood. The receptors were gathered from a woman at least 80 years old with active or convalescent COVID-19. CDR3s include the opening cysteine and the closing phenylalanine or tryptophan. D genes are given only for firm matches. Size is stated for part of the rows, as once, few or many counts, or as a class when the clone is expanded.

J gene: TRBJ2-3; V gene: TRBV27; D gene: NA; clone size: NA; CDR3 DNA: TGTGCCAGCAGCCTTCGGGATACGCAGTATTTT; CDR3 protein: CASSLRDTQYF
J gene: TRBJ1-2; V gene: TRBV9; D gene: TRBD1; clone size: NA; CDR3 DNA: TGTGCCAGCAGCGCGCCGGGACAGCCTATTTCCTATGGCTACACCTTC; CDR3 protein: CASSAPGQPISYGYTF
J gene: TRBJ2-7; V gene: TRBV18; D gene: NA; clone size: once; CDR3 DNA: TGTGCCAGCTCACCAGGACAGACAACAACGAGGGGGCAGTACTTC; CDR3 protein: CASSPGQTTTRGQYF
J gene: TRBJ1-2; V gene: TRBV6-4; D gene: TRBD1; clone size: NA; CDR3 DNA: TGTGCCAGTTCACCTGGGACAGGGGGCTGGGGCTACACCTTC; CDR3 protein: CASSPGTGGWGYTF
J gene: TRBJ1-1; V gene: TRBV5-1; D gene: NA; clone size: NA; CDR3 DNA: TGCGCCAGCAGCTTGGAGCCAGGGATGGACACTGAAGCTTTCTTT; CDR3 protein: CASSLEPGMDTEAFF
J gene: TRBJ2-1; V gene: TRBV6-6; D gene: TRBD1; clone size: NA; CDR3 DNA: TGTGCCAGCAGCTACCCCCACAGGGGGACGGACAATGAGCAGTTCTTC; CDR3 protein: CASSYPHRGTDNEQFF
J gene: TRBJ1-1; V gene: TRBV10-3; D gene: NA; clone size: once; CDR3 DNA: TGTGCCATCAGTGTAGGCGGATACACTGAAGCTTTCTTT; CDR3 protein: CAISVGGYTEAFF
J gene: TRBJ1-1; V gene: TRBV18; D gene: NA; clone size: NA; CDR3 DNA: TGTGCCAGCTCACCACGAACAGTCACTGAAGCTTTCTTT; CDR3 protein: CASSPRTVTEAFF
J gene: TRBJ1-2; V gene: TRBV6-5; D gene: NA; clone size: NA; CDR3 DNA: TGTGCCAGCAGGCGGGACGGAACAAACTATGGCTACACCTTC; CDR3 protein: CASRRDGTNYGYTF
J gene: TRBJ2-1; V gene: TRBV15; D gene: NA; clone size: NA; CDR3 DNA: TGTGCCACCAGCAGAGCTAAAATGAGTAGCGCCGGCTCCTACAATGAGCAGTTCTTC; CDR3 protein: CATSRAKMSSAGSYNEQFF
J gene: TRBJ2-3; V gene: TRBV11-3; D gene: NA; clone size: NA; CDR3 DNA: TGTGCCAGCAGCTTACAAATCACAGATACGCAGTATTTT; CDR3 protein: CASSLQITDTQYF
J gene: TRBJ1-1; V gene: TRBV5-6; D gene: NA; clone size: NA; CDR3 DNA: TGTGCCAGCAGCTTATTCGGGGAAAACACTGAAGCTTTCTTT; CDR3 protein: CASSLFGENTEAFF
J gene: TRBJ1-5; V gene: TRBV7-9; D gene: NA; clone size: NA; CDR3 DNA: TGTGCCAGCAGCTCCCCGGAGGATACGAATCAGCCCCAGCATTTT; CDR3 protein: CASSSPEDTNQPQHF
J gene: TRBJ1-4; V gene: TRBV3-1/TRBV3-2; D gene: NA; clone size: NA; CDR3 DNA: TGTGCCAGCAGCCAAGTGAGTTGGGAAAAACTGTTTTTT; CDR3 protein: CASSQVSWEKLFF
J gene: TRBJ1-3; V gene: TRBV19; D gene: TRBD1; clone size: NA; CDR3 DNA: TGTGCCAGTAGTATAGCCCTGGGACAGCACTCTGGAAACACCATATATTTT; CDR3 protein: CASSIALGQHSGNTIYF
J gene: TRBJ1-5; V gene: TRBV3-1/TRBV3-2; D gene: NA; clone size: NA; CDR3 DNA: TGTGCCAGCAGCCAAGATATGTACAGTAATCAGCCCCAGCATTTT; CDR3 protein: CASSQDMYSNQPQHF
J gene: TRBJ1-4; V gene: TRBV10-3; D gene: NA; clone size: NA; CDR3 DNA: TGTGCCTCGGGGTCAAGCAGTAATGAAAAACTGTTTTTT; CDR3 protein: CASGSSSNEKLFF
J gene: TRBJ2-7; V gene: TRBV6-6; D gene: NA; clone size: NA; CDR3 DNA: TGTGCCAGCAGTATCCGGGATCCTGGCTACGAGCAGTACTTC; CDR3 protein: CASSIRDPGYEQYF
J gene: TRBJ2-5; V gene: TRBV6-2/TRBV6-3; D gene: NA; clone size: few; CDR3 DNA: TGTGCCAGCAGTAATCCCTCAATGGCCCAGGGGGAGACCCAGTACTTC; CDR3 protein: CASSNPSMAQGETQYF
J gene: TRBJ2-1; V gene: TRBV7-3; D gene: TRBD1; clone size: NA; CDR3 DNA: TGTGCCAGCAGCTTTACCGGGACAGGCGGTGAGCAGTTCTTC; CDR3 protein: CASSFTGTGGEQFF
J gene: TRBJ1-2; V gene: TRBV9; D gene: NA; clone size: NA; CDR3 DNA: TGTGCCAGCAGCGCTGGGGGGACTCCGGGAGGCTACACCTTC; CDR3 protein: CASSAGGTPGGYTF
J gene: TRBJ1-2; V gene: TRBV18; D gene: NA; clone size: once; CDR3 DNA: TGTGCCAGCTCCCACGACAGTCGCGTCTATGGCTACACCTTC; CDR3 protein: CASSHDSRVYGYTF
J gene: TRBJ1-1; V gene: TRBV25-1; D gene: NA; clone size: NA; CDR3 DNA: TGTGCCAGCAGACGAGTGAACACTGAAGCTTTCTTT; CDR3 protein: CASRRVNTEAFF
J gene: TRBJ2-7; V gene: TRBV10-2; D gene: TRBD2; clone size: NA; CDR3 DNA: TGCGCCAGCATCCATAGCGGGGGGGATACCTACGAGCAGTACTTC; CDR3 protein: CASIHSGGDTYEQYF
J gene: TRBJ2-3; V gene: TRBV6-5; D gene: TRBD2; clone size: once; CDR3 DNA: TGTGCCAGCAGTTTTACACTAGCGGCGAGCACAGATACGCAGTATTTT; CDR3 protein: CASSFTLAASTDTQYF
J gene: TRBJ2-1; V gene: TRBV6-6; D gene: NA; clone size: NA; CDR3 DNA: TGTGCCAGCAGTTATTCCCAGGGGACCCACAATGAGCAGTTCTTC; CDR3 protein: CASSYSQGTHNEQFF
J gene: TRBJ1-5; V gene: TRBV19; D gene: TRBD1; clone size: few; CDR3 DNA: TGTGCCAGTAGTATAGAACAGGGGGCACCCGATGGCCAGCATTTT; CDR3 protein: CASSIEQGAPDGQHF
J gene: TRBJ2-7; V gene: TRBV7-9; D gene: NA; clone size: NA; CDR3 DNA: TGTGCCAGCAGCCTACCTTCTGCCGGGACTCACTCCTACGAGCAGTACTTC; CDR3 protein: CASSLPSAGTHSYEQYF
J gene: TRBJ1-2; V gene: TRBV6-4; D gene: NA; clone size: once; CDR3 DNA: TGTGCCAGCAGTGTCATCGGGTCGCCTGGCCCGGATGGCTACACCTTC; CDR3 protein: CASSVIGSPGPDGYTF
J gene: TRBJ1-5; V gene: TRBV6-5; D gene: TRBD1; clone size: NA; CDR3 DNA: TGTGCCAGCAGCCCGGACAGGGCTAGCAATCAGCCCCAGCATTTT; CDR3 protein: CASSPDRASNQPQHF
J gene: TRBJ1-1; V gene: TRBV6-2/TRBV6-3; D gene: NA; clone size: NA; CDR3 DNA: TGTGCCAGCAGTCAGGCCTTAACTGAAGCTTTCTTT; CDR3 protein: CASSQALTEAFF
J gene: TRBJ2-1; V gene: TRBV18; D gene: NA; clone size: NA; CDR3 DNA: TGTGCCAGCTCACCTAATCGGAGGGCTGGTGAGCAGTTCTTC; CDR3 protein: CASSPNRRAGEQFF
J gene: TRBJ2-3; V gene: TRBV5-1; D gene: NA; clone size: NA; CDR3 DNA: TGCGCCAGCAGCTTGGCCTCTACTCTCACAGATACGCAGTATTTT; CDR3 protein: CASSLASTLTDTQYF
J gene: TRBJ2-1; V gene: TRBV5-1; D gene: TRBD2; clone size: NA; CDR3 DNA: TGCGCCAGCAGCTTCCGGGACTACCTGTACAATGAGCAGTTCTTC; CDR3 protein: CASSFRDYLYNEQFF
J gene: TRBJ2-2; V gene: TRBV19; D gene: TRBD1; clone size: once; CDR3 DNA: TGTGCCAGTAGTATGAGGGGGCAGGTCGGGGAGCTGTTTTTT; CDR3 protein: CASSMRGQVGELFF
J gene: TRBJ2-1; V gene: TRBV5-1; D gene: NA; clone size: NA; CDR3 DNA: TGCGCCAGCCGACTAGGGCAGTACAATGAGCAGTTCTTC; CDR3 protein: CASRLGQYNEQFF
J gene: TRBJ1-2; V gene: TRBV3-1/TRBV3-2; D gene: NA; clone size: NA; CDR3 DNA: TGTGCCAGCAGCCGCCGACAGGACGCCTATGGCTACACCTTC; CDR3 protein: CASSRRQDAYGYTF
J gene: TRBJ1-1; V gene: TRBV2; D gene: TRBD1; clone size: NA; CDR3 DNA: TGTGCCATCATCAGGGGGAGACTGAACACTGAAGCTTTCTTT; CDR3 protein: CAIIRGRLNTEAFF
J gene: TRBJ2-3; V gene: TRBV5-6; D gene: NA; clone size: NA; CDR3 DNA: TGTGCCAGCAGCTCGACTTCCCGAGGTACGCAGTATTTT; CDR3 protein: CASSSTSRGTQYF
J gene: TRBJ1-4; V gene: TRBV10-3; D gene: NA; clone size: NA; CDR3 DNA: TGTGCCATCAGTGGCCGACAGGACGGAGATGAAAAACTGTTTTTT; CDR3 protein: CAISGRQDGDEKLFF
J gene: TRBJ2-7; V gene: TRBV7-2; D gene: NA; clone size: NA; CDR3 DNA: TGTGCCAGCAGCTTCGACACATCTAACTACGAGCAGTACTTC; CDR3 protein: CASSFDTSNYEQYF